This T cell receptor (beta chain) emerged from a study of cytomegalovirus exposure and HLA in healthy donors. Study-wide points: A later analysis showed TCR association rates differing by HLA locus, peaking at DRB1 and lowest at HLA-C.

Trimming left V 2 bases short and J 6 bases short, with 14 bases between. Germline V gene lookup returns CDR1 KGHSH and CDR2 LQKENI. This CDR3 region has 14 residues. As concerns this clone: Its specificity is not known.

PCR used 60 Vbeta primers and 13 Jbeta primers. Repertoires were generated with immunoSEQ multiplex PCR, while TCRdb's copy carries only in-frame clones and drops some. This table holds around 150,000 clones, roughly 85% found once. The chain combines TRBV18 with TRBJ2-7, with TRBD1 as a possible D gene (5 bases). This clonotype originated in a man aged 18-30 years in good health and CMV-seropositive. Material: PBMCs. The DNA for the CDR3 is TGTGCCAGCTCACCAACGCAGGGTTCGGGCGAGCAGTACTTC. Its translation: CASSPTQGSGEQYF.